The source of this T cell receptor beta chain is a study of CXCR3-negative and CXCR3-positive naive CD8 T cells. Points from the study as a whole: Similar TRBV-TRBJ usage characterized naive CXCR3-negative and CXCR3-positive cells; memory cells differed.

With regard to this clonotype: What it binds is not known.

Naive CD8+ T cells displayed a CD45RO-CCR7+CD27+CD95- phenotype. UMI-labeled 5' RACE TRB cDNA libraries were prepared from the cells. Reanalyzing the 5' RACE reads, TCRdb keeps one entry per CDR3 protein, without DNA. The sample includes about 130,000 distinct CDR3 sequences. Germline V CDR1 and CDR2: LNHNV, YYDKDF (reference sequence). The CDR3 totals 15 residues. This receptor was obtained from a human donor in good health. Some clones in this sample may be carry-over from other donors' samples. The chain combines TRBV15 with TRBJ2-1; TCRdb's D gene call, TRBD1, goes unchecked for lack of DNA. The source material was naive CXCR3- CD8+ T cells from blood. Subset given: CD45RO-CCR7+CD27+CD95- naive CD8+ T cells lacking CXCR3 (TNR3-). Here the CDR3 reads CATSSDDREYNEQFF. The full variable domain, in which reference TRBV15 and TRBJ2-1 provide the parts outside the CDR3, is DAMVIQNPRYQVTQFGKPVTLSCSQTLNHNVMYWYQQKSSQAPKLLFHYYDKDFNNEADTPDNFQSRRPNTSFCFLDIRSPGLGDTAMYLCATSSDDREYNEQFFGPGTRLTVL.